Sequencing of this TCR beta chain was carried out in a study of blood T cell repertoires in COVID-19. Study as a whole: The cDNA or gDNA used as material had been derived from T cells, B-cell-depleted T cells, or PBMCs.

J gave up 4 bases and V 8 bases, and 5 bases lay outside the gene matches. Germline CDR1 reads MNHEY; CDR2 reads SVGAGI. The CDR3 covers 13 residues. The protocol was immunoSEQ multiplex PCR, while the TCRdb copy is restricted to in-frame clones and leaves out a portion. Here the sample spans about 150,000 clones, just over 85% being singletons. The V call is TRBV6-5, the J call TRBJ1-3; 7 bases align to TRBD1. The sequence was obtained from a man aged 45-65 years who had recovered from COVID-19. Sample: PBMCs or T cells enriched from blood (not recorded which). Written as DNA, the CDR3 is TGTGCCAGCGGCAGGGGGGTAGGAAACACCATATATTTT. Encoded protein: CASGRGVGNTIYF.